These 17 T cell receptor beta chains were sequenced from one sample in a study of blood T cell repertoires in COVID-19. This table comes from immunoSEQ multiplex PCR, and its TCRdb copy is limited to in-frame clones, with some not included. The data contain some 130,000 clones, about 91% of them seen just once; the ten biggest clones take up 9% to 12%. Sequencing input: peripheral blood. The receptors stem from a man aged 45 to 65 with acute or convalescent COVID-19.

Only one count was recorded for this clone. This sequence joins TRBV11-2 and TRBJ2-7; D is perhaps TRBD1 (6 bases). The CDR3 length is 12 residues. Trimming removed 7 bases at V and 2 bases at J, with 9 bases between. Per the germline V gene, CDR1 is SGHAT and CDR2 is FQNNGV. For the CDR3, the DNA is TGTGCCAGCACGCGACAGGCCTACGAGCAGTACTTC. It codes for CASTRQAYEQYF. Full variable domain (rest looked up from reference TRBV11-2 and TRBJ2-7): EAGVAQSPRYKIIEKRQSVAFWCNPISGHATLYWYQQILGQGPKLLIQFQNNGVVDDSQLPKDRFSAERLKGVDSTLKIQPAKLEDSAVYLCASTRQAYEQYFGPGTRLTVT.

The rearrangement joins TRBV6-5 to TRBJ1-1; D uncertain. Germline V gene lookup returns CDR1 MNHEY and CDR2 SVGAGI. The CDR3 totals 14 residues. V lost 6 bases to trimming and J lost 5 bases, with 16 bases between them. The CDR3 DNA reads TGTGCCAGCAGCTCACCACCGGCGGTGACTGAAGCTTTCTTT. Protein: CASSSPPAVTEAFF.

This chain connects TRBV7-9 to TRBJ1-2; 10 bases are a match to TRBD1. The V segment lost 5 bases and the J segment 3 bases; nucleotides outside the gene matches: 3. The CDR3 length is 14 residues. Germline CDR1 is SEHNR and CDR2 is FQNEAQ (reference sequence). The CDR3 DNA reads TGTGCCAGCAGCCGAGGGACAGGGGACTATGGCTACACCTTC. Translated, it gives CASSRGTGDYGYTF.

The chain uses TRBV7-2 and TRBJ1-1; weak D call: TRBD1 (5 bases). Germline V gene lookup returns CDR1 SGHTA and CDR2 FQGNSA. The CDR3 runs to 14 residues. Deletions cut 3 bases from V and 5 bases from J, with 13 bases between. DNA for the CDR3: TGTGCCAGCAGCTTTGAGGTCGGGGGGACTGAAGCTTTCTTT. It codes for CASSFEVGGTEAFF.

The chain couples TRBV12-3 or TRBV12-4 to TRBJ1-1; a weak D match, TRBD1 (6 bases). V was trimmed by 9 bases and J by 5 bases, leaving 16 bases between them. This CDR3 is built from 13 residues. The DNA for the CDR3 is TGTGCCAGTAGGGAGGAGGGGGGGACTGAAGCTTTCTTT. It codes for CASREEGGTEAFF.

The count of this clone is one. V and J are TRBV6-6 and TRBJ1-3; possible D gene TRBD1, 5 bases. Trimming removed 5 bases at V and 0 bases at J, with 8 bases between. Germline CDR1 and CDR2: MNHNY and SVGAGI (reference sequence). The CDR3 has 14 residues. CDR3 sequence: CASSQGVSGNTIYF. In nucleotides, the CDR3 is TGTGCCAGCAGTCAGGGAGTCTCTGGAAACACCATATATTTT.

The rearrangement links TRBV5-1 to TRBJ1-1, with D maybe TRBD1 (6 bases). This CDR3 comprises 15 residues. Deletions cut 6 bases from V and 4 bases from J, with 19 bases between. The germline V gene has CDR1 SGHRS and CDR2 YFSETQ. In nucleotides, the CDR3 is TGCGCCAGCACCCTGATGGGGGCAGGACCCACTGAAGCTTTCTTT. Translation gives CASTLMGAGPTEAFF. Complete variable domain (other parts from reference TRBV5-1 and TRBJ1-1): KAGVTQTPRYLIKTRGQQVTLSCSPISGHRSVSWYQQTPGQGLQFLFEYFSETQRNKGNFPGRFSGRQFSNSRSEMNVSTLELGDSALYLCASTLMGAGPTEAFFGQGTRLTVV.

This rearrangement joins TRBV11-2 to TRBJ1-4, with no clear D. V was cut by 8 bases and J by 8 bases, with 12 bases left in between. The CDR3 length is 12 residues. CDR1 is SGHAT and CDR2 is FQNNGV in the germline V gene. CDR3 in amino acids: CASQRAGEKLFF. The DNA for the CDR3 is TGTGCCAGCCAGCGGGCCGGGGAAAAACTGTTTTTT.

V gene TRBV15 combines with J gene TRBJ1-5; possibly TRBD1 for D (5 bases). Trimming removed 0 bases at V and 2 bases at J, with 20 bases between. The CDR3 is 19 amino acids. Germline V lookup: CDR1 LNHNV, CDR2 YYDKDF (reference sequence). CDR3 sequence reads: CATSRDLRGVGDGNQPQHF. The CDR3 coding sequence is TGTGCCACCAGCAGAGATTTGCGGGGGGTGGGTGATGGCAATCAGCCCCAGCATTTT.

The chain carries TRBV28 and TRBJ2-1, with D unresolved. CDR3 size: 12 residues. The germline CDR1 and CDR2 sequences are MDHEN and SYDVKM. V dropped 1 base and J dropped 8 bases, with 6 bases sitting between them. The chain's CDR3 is CASSLYEDEQFF. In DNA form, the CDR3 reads TGTGCCAGCAGTTTATATGAGGATGAGCAGTTCTTC.

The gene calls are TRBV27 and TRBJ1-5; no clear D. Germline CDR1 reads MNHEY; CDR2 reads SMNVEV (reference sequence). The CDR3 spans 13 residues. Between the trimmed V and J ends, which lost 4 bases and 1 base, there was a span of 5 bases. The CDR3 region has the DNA TGTGCCAGCAGTTACTTAAGCAATCAGCCCCAGCATTTT. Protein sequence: CASSYLSNQPQHF.

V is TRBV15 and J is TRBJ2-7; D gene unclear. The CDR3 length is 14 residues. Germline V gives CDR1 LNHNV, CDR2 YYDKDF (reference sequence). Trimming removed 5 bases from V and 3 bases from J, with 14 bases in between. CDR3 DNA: TGTGCCACCAGCTCCTTGTCGCGGAGCTACGAGCAGTACTTC. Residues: CATSSLSRSYEQYF.

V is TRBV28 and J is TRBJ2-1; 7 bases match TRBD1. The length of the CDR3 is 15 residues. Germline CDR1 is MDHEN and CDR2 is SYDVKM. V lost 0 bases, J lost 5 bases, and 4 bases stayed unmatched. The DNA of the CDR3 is TGTGCCAGCAGTTTATGGGGGACAGCCAACAATGAGCAGTTCTTC. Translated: CASSLWGTANNEQFF.

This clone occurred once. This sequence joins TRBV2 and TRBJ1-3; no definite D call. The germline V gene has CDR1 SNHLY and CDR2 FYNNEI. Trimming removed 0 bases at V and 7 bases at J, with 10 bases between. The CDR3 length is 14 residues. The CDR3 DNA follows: TGTGCCAGCAGTGAAGCGCGGCTGAGGAACACCATATATTTT. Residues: CASSEARLRNTIYF.

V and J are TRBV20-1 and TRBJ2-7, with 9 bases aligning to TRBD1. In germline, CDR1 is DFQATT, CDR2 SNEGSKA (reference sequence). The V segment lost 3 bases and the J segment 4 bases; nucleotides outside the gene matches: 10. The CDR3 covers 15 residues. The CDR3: CSASESGTGWYEQYF. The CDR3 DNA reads TGCAGTGCTAGTGAGTCCGGGACAGGGTGGTACGAGCAGTACTTC.

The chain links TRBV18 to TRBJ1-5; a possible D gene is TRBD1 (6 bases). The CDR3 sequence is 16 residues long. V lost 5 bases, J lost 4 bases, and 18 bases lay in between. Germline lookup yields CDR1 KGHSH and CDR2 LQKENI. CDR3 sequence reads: CASSENSGVANQPQHF. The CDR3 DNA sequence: TGTGCCAGCTCAGAAAACTCAGGGGTAGCGAATCAGCCCCAGCATTTT.

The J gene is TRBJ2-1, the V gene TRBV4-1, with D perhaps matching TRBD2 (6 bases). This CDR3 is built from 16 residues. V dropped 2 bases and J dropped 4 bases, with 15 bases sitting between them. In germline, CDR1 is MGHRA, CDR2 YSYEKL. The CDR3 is CASSQPTRSPYNEQFF. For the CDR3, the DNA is TGCGCCAGCAGCCAACCGACTAGATCCCCATACAATGAGCAGTTCTTC.